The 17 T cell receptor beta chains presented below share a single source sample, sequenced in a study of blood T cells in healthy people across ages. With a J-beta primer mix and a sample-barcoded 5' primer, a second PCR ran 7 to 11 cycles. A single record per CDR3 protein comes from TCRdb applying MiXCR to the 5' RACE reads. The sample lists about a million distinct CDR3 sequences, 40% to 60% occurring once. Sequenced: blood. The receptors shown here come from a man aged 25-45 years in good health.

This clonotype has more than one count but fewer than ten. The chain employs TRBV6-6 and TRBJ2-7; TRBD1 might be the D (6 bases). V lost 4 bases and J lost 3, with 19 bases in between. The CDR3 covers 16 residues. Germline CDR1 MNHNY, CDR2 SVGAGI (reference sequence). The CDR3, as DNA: TGTGCCAGCAGTTCGCGCGCAGGGGCCCTCCTCTACGAGCAGTACTTC. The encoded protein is CASSSRAGALLYEQYF.

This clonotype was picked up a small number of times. Here the CDR3 DNA reads TGTGCCAGCAGGGCCGCCTACAATGAGCAGTTCTTC. It encodes CASRAAYNEQFF. The chain uses TRBV11-2 and TRBJ2-1, with no clear D. This CDR3 has 12 amino acids. Looked up from germline, CDR1 is SGHAT and CDR2 is FQNNGV. V was shortened by 6 bases and J by 2 bases, with 5 bases between the two germline ends.

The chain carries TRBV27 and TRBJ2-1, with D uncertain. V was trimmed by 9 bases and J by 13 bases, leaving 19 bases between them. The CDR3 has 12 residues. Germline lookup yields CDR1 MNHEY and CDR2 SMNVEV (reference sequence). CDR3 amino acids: CASSPGPARQFF. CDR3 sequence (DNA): TGTGCCAGTAGTCCCGGGCCAGCTAGACAGTTCTTC.

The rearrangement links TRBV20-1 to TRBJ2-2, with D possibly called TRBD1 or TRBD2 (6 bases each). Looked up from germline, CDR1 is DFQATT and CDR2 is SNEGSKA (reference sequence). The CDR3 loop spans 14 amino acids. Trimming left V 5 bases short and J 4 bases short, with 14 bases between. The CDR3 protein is CSAPRRGGTGELFF. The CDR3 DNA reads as TGCAGTGCTCCCCGCAGGGGAGGCACCGGGGAGCTGTTTTTT.

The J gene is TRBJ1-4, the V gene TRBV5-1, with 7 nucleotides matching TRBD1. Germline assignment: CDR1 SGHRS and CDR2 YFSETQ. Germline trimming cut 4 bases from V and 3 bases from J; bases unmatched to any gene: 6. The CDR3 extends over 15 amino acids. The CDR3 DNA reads TGCGCCAGCAGCCAAGACAGGGTCCCTAATGAAAAACTGTTTTTT. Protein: CASSQDRVPNEKLFF.

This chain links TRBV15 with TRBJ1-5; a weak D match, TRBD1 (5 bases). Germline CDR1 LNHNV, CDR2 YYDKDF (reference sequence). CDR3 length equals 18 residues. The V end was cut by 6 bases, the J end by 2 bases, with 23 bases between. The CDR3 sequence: CATRLSGPLKGRNQPQHF. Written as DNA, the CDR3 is TGTGCCACCAGACTTTCCGGGCCGCTAAAGGGGCGCAATCAGCCCCAGCATTTT.

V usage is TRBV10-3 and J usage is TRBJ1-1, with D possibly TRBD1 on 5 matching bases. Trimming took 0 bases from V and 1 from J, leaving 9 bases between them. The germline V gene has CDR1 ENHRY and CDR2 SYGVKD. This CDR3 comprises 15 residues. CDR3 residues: CAISESDSPNTEAFF. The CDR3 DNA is TGTGCCATCAGTGAGTCCGACAGCCCGAACACTGAAGCTTTCTTT.

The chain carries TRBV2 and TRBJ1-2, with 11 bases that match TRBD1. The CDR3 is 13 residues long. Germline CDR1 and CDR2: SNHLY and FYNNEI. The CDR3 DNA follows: TGTGTCGGGAGGACAGGGGGCGACTATGGCTACACCTTC. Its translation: CVGRTGGDYGYTF.

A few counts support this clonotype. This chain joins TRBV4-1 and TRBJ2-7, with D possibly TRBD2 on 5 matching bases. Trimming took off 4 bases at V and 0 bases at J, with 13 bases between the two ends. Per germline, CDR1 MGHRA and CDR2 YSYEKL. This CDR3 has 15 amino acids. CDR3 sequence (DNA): TGCGCCAGCAGCCCGACGACTACCAGCTCCTACGAGCAGTACTTC. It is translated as CASSPTTTSSYEQYF.

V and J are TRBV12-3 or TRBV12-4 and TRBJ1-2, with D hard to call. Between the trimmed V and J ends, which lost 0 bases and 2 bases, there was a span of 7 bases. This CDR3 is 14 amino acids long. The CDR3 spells CASSLALGNYGYTF. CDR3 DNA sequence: TGTGCCAGCAGTTTAGCCTTAGGGAACTATGGCTACACCTTC.

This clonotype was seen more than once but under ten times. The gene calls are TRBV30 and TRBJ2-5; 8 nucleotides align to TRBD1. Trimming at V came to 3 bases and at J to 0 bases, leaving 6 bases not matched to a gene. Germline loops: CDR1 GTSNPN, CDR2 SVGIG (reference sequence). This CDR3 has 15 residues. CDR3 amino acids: CAWRPLDRDQETQYF. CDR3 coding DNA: TGTGCCTGGAGACCCTTGGACAGGGACCAAGAGACCCAGTACTTC.

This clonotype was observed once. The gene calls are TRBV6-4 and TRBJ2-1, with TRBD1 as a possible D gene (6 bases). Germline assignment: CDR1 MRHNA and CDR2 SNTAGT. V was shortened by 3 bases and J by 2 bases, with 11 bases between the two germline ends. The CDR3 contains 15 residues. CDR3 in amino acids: CASSESRTAYNEQFF. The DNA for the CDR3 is TGTGCCAGCAGTGAATCTCGGACAGCCTACAATGAGCAGTTCTTC.

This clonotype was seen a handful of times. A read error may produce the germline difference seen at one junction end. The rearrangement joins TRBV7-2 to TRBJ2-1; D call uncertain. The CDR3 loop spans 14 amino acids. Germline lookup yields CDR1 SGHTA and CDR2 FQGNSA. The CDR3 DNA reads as TGTGCCAGCAGCTTAGCAGTGGTAGACAACGAGCAGTTCTTC. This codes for CASSLAVVDNEQFF.

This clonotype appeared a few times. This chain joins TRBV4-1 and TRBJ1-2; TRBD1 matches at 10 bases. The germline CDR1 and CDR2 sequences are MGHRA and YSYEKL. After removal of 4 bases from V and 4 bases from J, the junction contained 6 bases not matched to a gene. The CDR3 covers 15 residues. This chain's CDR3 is CASSPETGGGYGYTF. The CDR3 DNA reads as TGCGCCAGCAGCCCCGAGACAGGGGGCGGCTATGGCTACACCTTC.

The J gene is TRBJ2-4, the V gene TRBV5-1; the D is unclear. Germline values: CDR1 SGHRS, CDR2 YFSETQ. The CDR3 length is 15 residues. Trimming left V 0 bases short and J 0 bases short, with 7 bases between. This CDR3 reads CASSLEAVAKNIQYF. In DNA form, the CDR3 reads TGCGCCAGCAGCTTGGAAGCAGTAGCCAAAAACATTCAGTACTTC.

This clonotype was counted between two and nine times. The CDR3 DNA reads as TGCAGTGCTAGAGACGTGGTAGCGGGGGGAATCGGAGAGACCCAGTACTTC. It is translated as CSARDVVAGGIGETQYF. The rearrangement joins TRBV20-1 to TRBJ2-5, with 10 bases identical to TRBD2. CDR3 size: 17 residues. J lost 4 bases, V lost 0 bases, and 11 bases had no gene match. The germline gives CDR1 DFQATT, CDR2 SNEGSKA (reference sequence).

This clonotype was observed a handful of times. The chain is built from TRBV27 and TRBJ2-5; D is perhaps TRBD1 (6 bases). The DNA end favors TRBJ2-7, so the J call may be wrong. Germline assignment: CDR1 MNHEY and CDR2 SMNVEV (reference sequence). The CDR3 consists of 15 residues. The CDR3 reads CASSLSDSPPHEQYF. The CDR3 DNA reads TGTGCCAGCAGTTTATCGGACAGTCCCCCACACGAGCAGTACTTC.